This TCR beta chain was identified in a study of cytomegalovirus exposure and HLA in healthy donors. PCR amplification relied on 60 Vbeta primers (plus 13 Jbeta primers). Produced via immunoSEQ multiplex PCR; TCRdb's table is partial and in-frame only. The table shows about 130,000 clones, with roughly 78% occurring only once. Per the germline V gene, CDR1 is MNHNY and CDR2 is SVGAGI (reference sequence). The CDR3 is 14 residues long. The germline V and J ends were trimmed by 5 bases and 0 bases, with 8 bases remaining between them. The specimen sequenced was PBMCs. The chain couples TRBV6-6 to TRBJ2-1; weak D call: TRBD1 (6 bases). The sequence derives from a man in his thirties or forties in good health and CMV-seronegative. The CDR3, as DNA: TGTGCCAGCAGTAAAGGGGGCTCCTACAATGAGCAGTTCTTC. This sequence encodes CASSKGGSYNEQFF.